These 3 T cell receptor beta chains were all obtained from the same sample, sequenced in a study of blood T cell repertoires in COVID-19. TCRdb's table, derived via immunoSEQ multiplex PCR, lists solely in-frame clones and lacks some. This repertoire shows 400,000 to 450,000 clones, 75% to 90% found once; its top ten account for almost 1.5%. The specimen sequenced was peripheral blood. The receptors were sampled from a woman aged 30 to 39 with active or convalescent COVID-19.

In its sample, this clone was seen once. V and J are TRBV6-1 and TRBJ1-2; a weak D match, TRBD1 (5 bases). Per the germline V gene, CDR1 is MNHNS and CDR2 is SASEGT. V lost 0 bases, J lost 8 bases, and 10 bases lay in between. The length of the CDR3 is 13 residues. CDR3 DNA sequence: TGTGCCAGCAGTGAAGCCTCAGGGCGAGGCTACACCTTC. This sequence encodes CASSEASGRGYTF.

This chain uses TRBV19 with TRBJ2-3; possibly TRBD2 for D (6 bases). Trimming took 6 bases from V and 1 from J, leaving 14 bases between them. The germline V gene encodes CDR1 LNHDA and CDR2 SQIVND (reference sequence). The CDR3 length is 15 residues. This CDR3 is CASSNPDYRTDTQYF. The CDR3 region has the DNA TGTGCCAGTAGCAACCCGGACTATCGCACAGATACGCAGTATTTT.

V is TRBV15 and J is TRBJ2-2; D is uncertain. CDR1 LNHNV and CDR2 YYDKDF come from the germline V gene (reference sequence). The CDR3 totals 15 residues. V dropped 0 bases and J dropped 4 bases, with 9 bases sitting between them. CDR3 DNA sequence: TGTGCCACCAGCAGAGAGGGCTACAGCACCGGGGAGCTGTTTTTT. This encodes CATSREGYSTGELFF.